The sequence of this T cell receptor (beta chain) was determined in a study of vaccination and CD4 T cells after COVID-19. Study in general: Samples were taken after vaccination, a median of approximately 72 days after dose two, with a range of 14 to 241.

Noted treatment: roughly 11-day PBMC culture with coronavirus spike peptide pools or control peptides (ViraFEST assay). The collection of CD4+ T cells from the unexposed donor took place before the COVID-19 pandemic (2011-2018). Cultured CD4+ T cell DNA was sequenced using the Oncomine TCR Beta short-read assay. TCRdb ran MiXCR on the PCR reads and lists one entry per CDR3 protein. The sample has 6,500 to 9,500 distinct CDR3 sequences; around half are singletons. This clonotype was detected once. The antigen remains undetermined. The sequencing input was CD4+ T cells from blood, cultured in vitro. This receptor was obtained from a human donor in good health.

CDR3 residues: CASSKGARDRGGNTIYF. CDR3 sequence (DNA): TGTGCCAGCAGCAAAGGGGCCCGGGACAGGGGTGGAAACACCATATATTTT. The genes are TRBV21-1 and TRBJ1-3; the table calls TRBD1, which could not be checked here. TRBV21-1 is a pseudogene segment. The CDR3 sequence is 17 residues long.